This T cell receptor (beta chain) comes out of a study of T cell responses to AZD1222 COVID-19 vaccine. Study-level findings and limits: At baseline, just six AZD1222 recipients tested seropositive.

As to this clone: Its matching antigen is unknown.

Only in-frame clones appear in the TCRdb table, and some are missing; sequencing was by immunoSEQ multiplex PCR. The sample shows approximately 77,000 clones, 92% of them seen only once. Material: peripheral blood, obtained on day 0 of MenACWY control vaccination. The receptor comes from an adult in good health.

The CDR3 spells CASSPRTSGLYEQYF. CDR3 coding DNA: TGTGCCAGCAGCCCACGGACTAGCGGGCTGTACGAGCAGTACTTC. The chain links TRBV6-5 to TRBJ2-7, with 11 bases fitting TRBD2. CDR3 size: 15 residues. V lost 6 bases to trimming and J lost 4 bases; unmatched junction nucleotides: 8. Germline CDR1 reads MNHEY; CDR2 reads SVGAGI.